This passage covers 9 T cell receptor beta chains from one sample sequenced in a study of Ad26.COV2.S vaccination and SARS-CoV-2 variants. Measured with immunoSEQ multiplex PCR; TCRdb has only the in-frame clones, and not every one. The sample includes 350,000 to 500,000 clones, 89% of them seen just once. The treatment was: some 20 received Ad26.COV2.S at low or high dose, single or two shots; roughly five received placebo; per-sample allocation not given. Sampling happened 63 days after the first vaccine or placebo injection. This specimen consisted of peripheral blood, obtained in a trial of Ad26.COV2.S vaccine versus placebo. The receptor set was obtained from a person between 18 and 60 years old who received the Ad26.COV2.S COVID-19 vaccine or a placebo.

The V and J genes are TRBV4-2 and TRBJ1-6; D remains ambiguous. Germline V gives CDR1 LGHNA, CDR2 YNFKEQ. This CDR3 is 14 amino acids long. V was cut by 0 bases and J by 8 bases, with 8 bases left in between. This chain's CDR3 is CASSQEGRDSPLHF. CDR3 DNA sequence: TGTGCCAGCAGCCAAGAAGGGCGAGATTCACCCCTCCACTTT.

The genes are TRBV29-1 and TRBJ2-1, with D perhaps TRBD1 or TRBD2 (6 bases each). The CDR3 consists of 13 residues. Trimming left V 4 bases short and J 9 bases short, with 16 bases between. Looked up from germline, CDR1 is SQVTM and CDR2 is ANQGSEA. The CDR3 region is CSVGFRGQGEQFF. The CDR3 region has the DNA TGCAGCGTTGGATTCCGGGGGCAGGGTGAGCAGTTCTTC.

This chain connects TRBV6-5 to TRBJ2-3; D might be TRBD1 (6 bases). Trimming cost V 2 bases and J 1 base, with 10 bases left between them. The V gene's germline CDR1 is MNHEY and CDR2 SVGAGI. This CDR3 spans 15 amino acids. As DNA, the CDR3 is TGTGCCAGCAGTTACACAGGGTACGGCACAGATACGCAGTATTTT. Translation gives CASSYTGYGTDTQYF.

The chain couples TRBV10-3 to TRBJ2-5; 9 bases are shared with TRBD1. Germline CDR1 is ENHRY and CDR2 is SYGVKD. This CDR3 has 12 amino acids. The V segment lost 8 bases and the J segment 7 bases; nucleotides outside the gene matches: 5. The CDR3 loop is CAIDRGEGTQYF. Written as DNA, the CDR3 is TGTGCCATCGACAGGGGGGAGGGGACCCAGTACTTC.

CDR3 bases: TGTGCCAGCAGGCCCGCCGGGACAGGGGGCGAATACTTC. Translated: CASRPAGTGGEYF. The V gene is TRBV6-5, the J gene TRBJ2-4; 12 bases are a match to TRBD1. V lost 6 bases to trimming and J lost 16 bases; unmatched junction nucleotides: 10. CDR3 length: 13 residues. Germline V gene data show CDR1 as MNHEY and CDR2 as SVGAGI.

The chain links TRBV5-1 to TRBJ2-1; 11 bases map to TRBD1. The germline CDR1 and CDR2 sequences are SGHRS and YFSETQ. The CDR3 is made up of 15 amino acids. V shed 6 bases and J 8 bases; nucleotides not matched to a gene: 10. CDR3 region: CASTKGQGAGDEQFF. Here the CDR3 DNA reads TGCGCCAGCACCAAAGGACAGGGGGCTGGGGATGAGCAGTTCTTC.

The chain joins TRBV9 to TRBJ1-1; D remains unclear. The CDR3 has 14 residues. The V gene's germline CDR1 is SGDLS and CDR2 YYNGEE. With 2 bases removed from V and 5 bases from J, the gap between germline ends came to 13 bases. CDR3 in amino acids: CASSVGSLRTEAFF. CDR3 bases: TGTGCCAGCAGCGTCGGCAGCCTGAGGACTGAAGCTTTCTTT. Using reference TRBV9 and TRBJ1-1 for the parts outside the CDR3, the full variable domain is DSGVTQTPKHLITATGQRVTLRCSPRSGDLSVYWYQQSLDQGLQFLIQYYNGEERAKGNILERFSAQQFPDLHSELNLSSLELGDSALYFCASSVGSLRTEAFFGQGTRLTVV.

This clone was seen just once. The CDR3 region has the DNA TGCGCCAGCAGCCCCCGGGACAGAGGTTACAATGAGCAGTTCTTC. Translated: CASSPRDRGYNEQFF. The chain links TRBV4-3 to TRBJ2-1, with TRBD1 identical over 7 bases. From germline, CDR1 is LGHNA and CDR2 YSLEER. The length of the CDR3 is 15 residues. The V gene end was trimmed by 4 bases and the J gene end by 4 bases; junction bases not matched to a gene: 7.

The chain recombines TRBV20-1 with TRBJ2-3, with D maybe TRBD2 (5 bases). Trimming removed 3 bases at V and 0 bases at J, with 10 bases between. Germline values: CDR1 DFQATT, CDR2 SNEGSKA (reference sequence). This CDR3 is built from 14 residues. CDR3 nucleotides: TGCAGTGCTAGTCGCGGGCCTAGCACAGATACGCAGTATTTT. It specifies CSASRGPSTDTQYF.